The next 16 T cell receptor beta chains were all read from a single sample in a study of blood T cell repertoires in COVID-19. The protocol was immunoSEQ multiplex PCR, while the TCRdb copy is restricted to in-frame clones and leaves out a portion. The repertoire has 60,000 or so clones, roughly four fifths of them found once; the top ten carry more than 12%. The specimen was peripheral blood. Receptors originate from an elderly man with acute or convalescent COVID-19.

The CDR3 DNA reads TGTGCCAGCAGCCCTCGGACAGGGAACACTGAAGCTTTCTTT. This sequence encodes CASSPRTGNTEAFF. The rearrangement joins TRBV9 to TRBJ1-1; 7 nucleotides agree with TRBD1. The ends lost 4 bases at V and 1 base at J; junction bases unmatched: 4. The CDR3 sequence is 14 residues long. CDR1 and CDR2 (germline): SGDLS, YYNGEE.

This sequence joins TRBV18 and TRBJ2-1; the match to TRBD1 covers 8 bases. V was clipped by 5 bases and J by 2 bases; unmatched bases: 2. The CDR3 loop spans 14 amino acids. The germline CDR1 and CDR2 sequences are KGHSH and LQKENI. The DNA of the CDR3 is TGTGCCAGCTCATCGGGACAGGCCTACAATGAGCAGTTCTTC. Its translation: CASSSGQAYNEQFF.

V and J are TRBV19 and TRBJ1-1; tentatively, D is TRBD1 (6 bases). V was cut by 4 bases and J by 11 bases, with 14 bases left in between. The length of the CDR3 is 12 residues. Germline V gene data show CDR1 as LNHDA and CDR2 as SQIVND (reference sequence). The CDR3 DNA follows: TGTGCCAGTAGTAAGCTGGGACATGAGGCTTTCTTT. Translating gives CASSKLGHEAFF.

This sequence joins TRBV6-5 and TRBJ1-3; 10 nucleotides match TRBD1. There are 16 residues in the CDR3. The J segment lost 4 bases and the V segment lost 0 bases, leaving 3 bases of the junction unmatched. The germline V gene encodes CDR1 MNHEY and CDR2 SVGAGI. CDR3 residues: CASSYSGQGSGNTIYF. The CDR3 region has the DNA TGTGCCAGCAGTTACTCGGGACAGGGGTCCGGAAACACCATATATTTT.

The CDR3: CASSPPWNTEAFF. CDR3 in DNA: TGTGCCAGCAGCCCCCCATGGAACACTGAAGCTTTCTTT. The chain joins TRBV14 to TRBJ1-1; D not certain. The CDR3 covers 13 residues. Germline loops: CDR1 SGHDN, CDR2 FVKESK. Between the trimmed V and J ends, which lost 4 bases and 1 base, there was a span of 7 bases.

The chain combines TRBV18 with TRBJ2-1; tentative D call: TRBD1 (6 bases). The CDR3 length is 14 residues. Germline V gives CDR1 KGHSH, CDR2 LQKENI. Trimming took off 5 bases at V and 9 bases at J, with 17 bases between the two ends. The CDR3 coding sequence is TGTGCCAGCTCAAACCAGGGGCTCACAGGTGAGCAGTTCTTC. As protein: CASSNQGLTGEQFF.

The chain carries TRBV5-1 and TRBJ2-2; possibly TRBD2 for D (5 bases). Germline CDR1 SGHRS, CDR2 YFSETQ. The CDR3 runs to 15 residues. V was pared by 2 bases and J by 7 bases, with 15 bases between. CDR3 nucleotide sequence: TGCGCCAGCAGCTTCGGGCTAGCATTTGGCGGGGAGCTGTTTTTT. This encodes CASSFGLAFGGELFF.

This chain links TRBV3-1 (or the pseudogene TRBV3-2) with TRBJ1-1, with a tentative D call TRBD1 (6 bases). The V gene lost 3 bases and the J gene lost 1 base, with 9 bases spanning the gap. Germline V CDR1 and CDR2: LGHDT, YNNKEL (reference sequence). The CDR3 runs to 14 residues. The CDR3 nucleotides read TGTGCCAGCAGCCAGTGGACAGAGAACACTGAAGCTTTCTTT. This gives the protein CASSQWTENTEAFF.

V and J are TRBV2 and TRBJ2-7; 11 bases match TRBD1. The length of the CDR3 is 15 residues. From germline, CDR1 is SNHLY and CDR2 FYNNEI. J gave up 5 bases and V 4 bases, and 7 bases lay outside the gene matches. The CDR3 DNA follows: TGTGCCAGCAGTGTGTCGGGACAGGGGGTTGACGAGCAGTACTTC. The encoded protein is CASSVSGQGVDEQYF. The full variable domain, in which reference TRBV2 and TRBJ2-7 provide the parts outside the CDR3, is EPEVTQTPSHQVTQMGQEVILRCVPISNHLYFYWYRQILGQKVEFLVSFYNNEISEKSEIFDDQFSVERPDGSNFTLKIRSTKLEDSAMYFCASSVSGQGVDEQYFGPGTRLTVT.

The genes are TRBV11-2 and TRBJ2-7, with 7 bases aligning to TRBD1. The germline V gene encodes CDR1 SGHAT and CDR2 FQNNGV. Germline trimming cut 5 bases from V and 2 bases from J; bases unmatched to any gene: 9. The CDR3 sequence is 15 residues long. The chain's CDR3 is CASSPVTDRAYEQYF. The CDR3 DNA reads as TGTGCCAGCAGCCCCGTCACCGACAGGGCCTACGAGCAGTACTTC.

This clone was observed a handful of times. The J gene is TRBJ1-1, the V gene TRBV9; D is unresolved. The CDR3 consists of 13 residues. Trimming stripped 2 bases from V and 4 bases from J, with 9 bases between. The V gene's germline CDR1 is SGDLS and CDR2 YYNGEE. The CDR3 sequence is CASSVSTSTEAFF. CDR3 bases: TGTGCCAGCAGCGTCTCAACGAGCACTGAAGCTTTCTTT.

The CDR3 reads CASSQIVRGLANEKLFF. Here the CDR3 DNA reads TGTGCCAGCAGCCAGATCGTCAGGGGTTTAGCTAATGAAAAACTGTTTTTT. V and J are TRBV3-1 (or the pseudogene TRBV3-2) and TRBJ1-4; maybe TRBD1 (6 bases). The CDR3 runs 17 residues. Germline CDR1 reads LGHDT; CDR2 reads YNNKEL (reference sequence). Trimming cost V 3 bases and J 3 bases, with 17 bases left between them.

The chain has TRBV3-1 (or the pseudogene TRBV3-2) and TRBJ1-2; 8 bases are shared with TRBD1. This CDR3 contains 14 residues. J lost 2 bases, V lost 5 bases, and 4 bases had no gene match. Looked up from germline, CDR1 is LGHDT and CDR2 is YNNKEL (reference sequence). The DNA for the CDR3 is TGTGCCAGCAGCTGGGGACAGGCGAACTATGGCTACACCTTC. Protein sequence: CASSWGQANYGYTF.

The rearrangement uses TRBV20-1 and TRBJ1-2; a possible D gene is TRBD1 (5 bases). The germline V gene has CDR1 DFQATT and CDR2 SNEGSKA (reference sequence). The CDR3 runs to 12 residues. V lost 3 bases to trimming and J lost 8 bases, with 13 bases between them. The CDR3 is CSASPGEWGYTF. For the CDR3, the DNA is TGCAGTGCTAGTCCGGGGGAGTGGGGCTACACCTTC.

This sequence joins TRBV7-9 and TRBJ2-3; D may be TRBD1 (5 bases). Germline V gene data show CDR1 as SEHNR and CDR2 as FQNEAQ (reference sequence). The length of the CDR3 is 17 residues. V lost 2 bases to trimming and J lost 4 bases, with 19 bases between them. The CDR3 region has the DNA TGTGCCAGCAGCTTATGGGGCGCAGGGTTAGTCGCAGATACGCAGTATTTT. Encoded protein: CASSLWGAGLVADTQYF. The entire variable domain, with the rest obtained from reference TRBV7-9 and TRBJ2-3, is as follows: DTGVSQNPRHKITKRGQNVTFRCDPISEHNRLYWYRQTLGQGPEFLTYFQNEAQLEKSRLLSDRFSAERPKGSFSTLEIQRTEQGDSAMYLCASSLWGAGLVADTQYFGPGTRLTVL.

The V and J genes are TRBV18 and TRBJ2-7; 7 bases map to TRBD1. From germline, CDR1 is KGHSH and CDR2 LQKENI. CDR3 length: 13 amino acids. The V and J ends lost 2 bases and 5 bases, in that order; junction bases with no gene match: 3. The CDR3 DNA sequence: TGTGCCAGCTCACCAGAAACAGGGGACGAGCAGTACTTC. Amino acids: CASSPETGDEQYF.